This entry features one T cell receptor (beta chain) sequence. Its target antigen remains unknown. It has no much larger one-base neighbor in the sample; base qualities were not kept. The data originate from a study of CD8+CD57+ T cells in acquired aplastic anemia (dated by TCRdb to 2016 to 2019). With regard to the full study: DNA extracted from sorted CD4+ and CD8+ cells had a mean of approximately 3.4 ug, with a range of roughly 0.18 to 27.4 ug. An average of roughly 9.8 million reads for CD4+ cells and approximately 12 million reads for CD8+ cells was obtained from healthy donor samples.

Study-wide findings and limitations: CD8+ Simpson's diversity did not differ significantly between patients and healthy controls (P=0.060). Some 30 CD8+ CDR3 sequences were found to be shared between patients and controls, but these sequences appeared to be highly expressed in patients and within the immunodominant clones of the patients.

Profiling of TCR beta VDJ combinations and CDR3 sequences used genomic DNA as the template. An Illumina HiSeq 2000 was used for TCR repertoire sequencing. As for how the authors treated the data: Repertoire assessment relied on Simpson's diversity index, CDR3 size and DJ length profiles, and TRBV/TRBJ rearrangement plots. The most abundant DNA sequence in the deep sequencing data was taken as the immunodominant clone. CDR3 amino acid sequences were checked for sharing across subjects and were also compared against the VDJdb database and published repertoires. TCRdb handled the public reads itself, with Q25 trimming in fastp and clone calling in MiXCR, and kept productive beta chains. Every CDR3 protein is listed once, alongside the most common genes and DNA of its rows. V and J calls and clone size were set by TCRdb, not the authors. The sample profile shows under 200,000 distinct CDR3 sequences; about 60% of them were found once. The biggest ten clones account for less than 55% of the sample.

Trimming takes 3 bases from V and 5 bases from J, and the germline ends sit 9 bases apart. CDR1 and CDR2 are drawn from the germline V gene: KGHDR, SFDVKD. The cysteine opens and the phenylalanine closes a CDR3 of 13 amino acids. Of all the DNA, just the CDR3 is kept, 39 bases in frame from base 1. In the study, sorted CD4+ and CD8+ blood T cells from patients with severe aplastic anemia and from healthy subjects underwent deep sequencing of TCR repertoires. Ficoll-Paque density gradient centrifugation was used to isolate peripheral blood mononuclear cells. Before DNA extraction, CD4+ and CD8+ T cells were sorted with FACS or magnetic beads.

The receptor comes from a human donor in good health. The rearranged chain carries TRBV24-1 and TRBJ2-5; the D gene assignment is perhaps TRBD1 or TRBD2, with each matching 5 bases. The sequencing input was sorted CD4+, CD8+, or CD8+CD57+ T cells (not recorded which) from PBMCs. The CDR3 sequence is CATSDGTEETQYF. Read as DNA, the sequence is TGTGCCACCAGTGATGGGACCGAGGAGACCCAGTACTTC.